This TCR beta chain stems from a study of cytomegalovirus exposure and HLA in healthy donors. The donors were members of the validation cohort comprising 120 subjects, separate from the roughly 670-subject first cohort. Produced via immunoSEQ multiplex PCR; TCRdb's table is partial and in-frame only. Of 100,000 to 150,000 clones listed, about 94% are singletons. Of note for this clone: Its antigen is still unknown.

Findings of the study overall: One later analysis, an examination of the 90 to 150 validation repertoires, found that first-cohort TCR clusters tended to co-occur in them.

Sequencing was carried out using PBMCs. This receptor was taken from a woman under 30 in good health and CMV-seronegative.

The CDR3 DNA is TGTGCCAGCAGTCCGACGGGGGGGTGGGAGCAGTTCTTC. Amino acid sequence: CASSPTGGWEQFF. The chain recombines TRBV27 with TRBJ2-1; 8 nucleotides match TRBD2. Germline CDR1 MNHEY, CDR2 SMNVEV (reference sequence). CDR3 length: 13 residues. After removal of 5 bases from V and 10 bases from J, the junction contained 7 bases not matched to a gene.